This paragraph reports one TCR beta chain. Its antigen is unknown. This entry is derived from a study of cytomegalovirus exposure and HLA in healthy donors. General study findings and limits: A list of around 150 TCR beta chains associated with cytomegalovirus was given. Reports described diagnosis of cytomegalovirus status by the classifier as highly specific and sensitive. Three CMV-associated chains proved CMV antigen-specific in vitro. Usually a TCR sequence was rare, but some public TCRs were found in many donors.

The V end was cut by 2 bases, the J end by 0 bases, with 9 bases between. The V gene's germline CDR1 is KGHSH and CDR2 LQKENI. The CDR3 totals 15 residues. Sequencing was performed with immunoSEQ multiplex PCR; in TCRdb, only in-frame clones are kept and a portion is missing. The repertoire holds about 140,000 clones, with roughly nine tenths as singletons. This chain connects TRBV18 to TRBJ2-3; no firm D call. The origin of this receptor is a man between 18 and 29 years old in good health and CMV-seronegative. The sequencing input was PBMCs. The chain's CDR3 is CASSPEEPSTDTQYF. Written as DNA, the CDR3 is TGTGCCAGCTCACCAGAGGAACCTAGCACAGATACGCAGTATTTT.